This passage covers 6 T cell receptor beta chains from one sample sequenced in a study of blood T cell repertoires in COVID-19. Assay used: immunoSEQ multiplex PCR; TCRdb lists only in-frame clones, some missing. The data hold roughly 32,000 clones, with about 91% observed a single time. Sequencing input: peripheral blood. These TCRs come from a human donor in a cohort sampled during active COVID-19.

The chain recombines TRBV18 with TRBJ1-4; TRBD1 matches at 9 bases. This CDR3 has 15 amino acids. V lost 6 bases, J lost 7 bases, and 9 bases stayed unmatched. Germline V lookup: CDR1 KGHSH, CDR2 LQKENI. The CDR3: CASSLRSDRGEKLFF. The CDR3 DNA is TGTGCCAGCTCCCTCAGGTCGGACAGGGGTGAAAAACTGTTTTTT.

The V call is TRBV2, the J call TRBJ2-1, with TRBD2 identical over 9 bases. CDR3 length: 15 residues. V lost 5 bases to trimming and J lost 5 bases; unmatched junction nucleotides: 7. Per the germline V gene, CDR1 is SNHLY and CDR2 is FYNNEI. CDR3 loop: CASSKSGGRHNEQFF. CDR3 sequence (DNA): TGTGCCAGCAGTAAGAGCGGGGGGCGCCACAATGAGCAGTTCTTC.

This chain uses TRBV14 with TRBJ1-2, with TRBD1 identical over 7 bases. The V and J ends lost 4 bases and 7 bases, in that order; junction bases with no gene match: 6. Germline V gene data show CDR1 as SGHDN and CDR2 as FVKESK. This CDR3 contains 13 residues. The CDR3 loop is CASSLRQGRGYTF. Written as DNA, the CDR3 is TGTGCCAGCAGCCTAAGACAGGGACGTGGCTACACCTTC.

The gene calls are TRBV7-9 and TRBJ2-3; the D gene is possibly TRBD2 (5 bases). The CDR3 contains 14 residues. The germline CDR1 and CDR2 sequences are SEHNR and FQNEAQ (reference sequence). V dropped 1 base and J dropped 8 bases, with 13 bases sitting between them. This chain's CDR3 is CASSLGIGSFTQYF. CDR3 coding DNA: TGTGCCAGCAGCTTAGGTATAGGGAGTTTTACGCAGTATTTT.

Written as DNA, the CDR3 is TGTGCCAGCACCATAGTCAACAGGGCAGATTCACCCCTCCACTTT. Protein: CASTIVNRADSPLHF. J is TRBJ1-6 and V is TRBV6-6, with D possibly TRBD1 on 6 matching bases. V shed 7 bases and J shed 8 bases, with 18 bases lying between them. CDR3 length equals 15 residues. Germline loops: CDR1 MNHNY, CDR2 SVGAGI (reference sequence).

The CDR3, as DNA: TGTGCCAGCAGCCAAGATCGGGGGGGGGTCTACAATGAGCAGTTCTTC. As protein: CASSQDRGGVYNEQFF. J is TRBJ2-1 and V is TRBV14, with 8 positions matching TRBD2. Germline loops: CDR1 SGHDN, CDR2 FVKESK. This CDR3 region has 16 residues. With V trimmed by 0 bases and J by 3 bases, 4 bases remained unmatched.